The entry below describes one T cell receptor beta chain. The count of this clonotype is one. What antigen it recognizes has not been identified. Base-call qualities are not available, and no considerably larger clone is one nucleotide away. The sample is drawn from a study of blood T cells in healthy people across ages (dated by TCRdb to between 2015 and 2016). About the full investigation: In model experiments, roughly one uniquely barcoded TCR beta cDNA molecule per two T cells was captured by template switching. Using deep sequencing normalized with unique cDNA molecular identifiers, the study measured how TCR beta repertoire diversity changes with age. The donors were divided into four age groups: young (average around 17 years), middle-aged (almost 40), aged (around 59) and long-lived (about 79). To avoid experimental bias, donors of different ages were randomly spread across the sequencing lanes. For two donors (one aged 18 to 30 and one aged 80 or older), the study analyzed two additional independent replicas of 1 million unique cDNA reads from the same blood draw.

The library came from 5' RACE. TCRdb lists the instrument as Illumina HiSeq 2500. A second PCR of about 6 to 11 cycles was performed with a sample-barcoded 5' primer and a J-beta primer mix. A unique molecular identifier was introduced onto each TCR beta cDNA molecule by a template-switch 5' adaptor carrying 12 random nucleotides. At least 2.5 million CDR3-containing paired-end reads were obtained from each sample. The Mint cDNA synthesis kit, primed by a TRBC-specific oligonucleotide, was used to synthesize first-strand cDNA from all RNA. All cDNA was treated with uracil-DNA glycosylase and then went through a first 18-cycle PCR with the universal primers M1SS and BC2_uni_R. Processing in the source paper ran as follows. Each sample was normalized by randomly selecting 1 million high-quality reads, each carrying a distinct molecular identifier. Instead of being binned into consensus sequences, reads with shared molecular identifiers were discarded. CDR3 identification, clonotype clustering and error correction used MiTCR with a Q25 quality threshold and the strictest error-elimination algorithm. Lower-bound total TCR beta diversity was estimated with a nonparametric unseen species model using Euler transformation. TCRdb reanalyzed the raw reads on its own, using fastp at Q25 for trimming and MiXCR for clone calling, and kept in-frame beta chains. A single entry per CDR3 protein holds the most common genes and DNA from its merged rows. The V and J calls come from TCRdb's annotation, not from the publication. In this sample the table shows about 1.5 million distinct CDR3 sequences, 42% of which occur a single time. The ten largest clones represent less than 5% of the sample.

From its cysteine to its phenylalanine, the CDR3 spans 16 amino acids. The retained sequence is limited to the CDR3, 48 bases, with the frame set at the first base. The CDR1 and CDR2 encoded by the germline V gene are LGHNA and YSLEER. From V the trimming removes 0 bases and from J it removes 2 bases, while the gene matches leave 4 bases of the junction unaccounted for. Systemically healthy Caucasian individuals from Russia, 39 in total and aged about 6 to 90 years, were included as donors. Each donor gave approximately 9.3 milliliters of peripheral blood, collected into EDTA-treated Vacutainer tubes. Ficoll-Paque density-gradient centrifugation was used to isolate PBMCs, with at least 7 million per sample. Trizol reagent was used to extract total RNA from the PBMCs, yielding at least 6 micrograms per sample. For every donor, flow cytometry on a PBMC aliquot measured the percentage of naive CD45RAhigh/CD27high T cells.

Overall study results and their limits: As age increased, observed TCR beta diversity per million T cells dropped in a roughly linear way, and a significant reduction was already evident by age 40. Bulk unsorted PBMC profiling prevented conclusive comparison of naive and antigen-experienced compartments. The CMV infection status of donors was not known, potentially confounding age-related changes in expanded clonotypes. Total diversity estimates from one million sequenced T cells were considered lower bounds and underestimates. Compared with the aged group, more naive CD4+ T cells, fewer expanded clones and increased TCR diversity were shown by the long-lived group, suggesting age selection. There was a strong correlation between observed TCR beta diversity and the percentage of naive T cells measured by flow cytometry.

Recombination connected TRBV4-3 to TRBJ1-3; TRBD1 agrees with 7 junctional bases. The sequencing input was blood. The clonotype was recovered from a young woman in good health. The encoded CDR3 is CASSQDWGQPGNTIYF. The DNA is TGCGCCAGCAGCCAAGATTGGGGACAGCCTGGAAACACCATATATTTT.